This T cell receptor (beta chain) appears in the sequencing data of a study of blood T cell repertoires in COVID-19. This CDR3 is built from 14 residues. CDR1 is SGHKS, CDR2 YYEKEE, per germline (reference sequence). J lost 4 bases, V lost 8 bases, and 9 bases had no gene match. Exposed study participants had met a COVID-19 case within 2 weeks before entry. Assay used: immunoSEQ multiplex PCR; TCRdb lists only in-frame clones, some missing. The sample carries 250,000 to 300,000 clones, around 80% recorded once. The sequence was collected from a man aged 35 to 55 who had been exposed to COVID-19. Specimen: PBMCs or T cells enriched from blood (not recorded which). This chain links TRBV5-5 with TRBJ1-5, with 7 positions matching TRBD1. CDR3 DNA: TGTGCCAGAGGGTACGGACAGGTGAATCAGCCCCAGCATTTT. It yields the protein CARGYGQVNQPQHF.